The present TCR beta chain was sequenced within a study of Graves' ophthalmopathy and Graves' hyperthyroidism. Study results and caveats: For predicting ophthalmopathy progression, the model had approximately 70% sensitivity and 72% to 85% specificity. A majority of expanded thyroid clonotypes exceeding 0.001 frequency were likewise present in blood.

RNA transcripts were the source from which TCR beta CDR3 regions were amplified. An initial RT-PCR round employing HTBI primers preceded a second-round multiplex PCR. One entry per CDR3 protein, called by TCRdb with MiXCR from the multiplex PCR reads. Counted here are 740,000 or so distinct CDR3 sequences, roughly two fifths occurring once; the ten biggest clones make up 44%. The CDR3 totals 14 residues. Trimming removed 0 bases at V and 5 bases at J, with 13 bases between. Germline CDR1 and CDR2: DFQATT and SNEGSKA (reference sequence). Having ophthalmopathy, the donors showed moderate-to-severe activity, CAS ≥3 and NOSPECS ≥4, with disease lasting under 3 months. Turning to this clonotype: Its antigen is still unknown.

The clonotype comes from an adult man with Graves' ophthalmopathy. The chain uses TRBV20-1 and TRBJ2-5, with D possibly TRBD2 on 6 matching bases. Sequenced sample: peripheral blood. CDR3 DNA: TGCAGTGCTAGAGATCACGGGGGTCTGGAGACCCAGTACTTC. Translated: CSARDHGGLETQYF.